The TCR beta chain under discussion was sequenced for a study of identical twins (dated by TCRdb to 2015 to 2016). About the full investigation: TCR alpha and beta repertoires from monozygotic twins, unrelated adults of various ages and cord blood were deep-sequenced to test whether fetal clonotypes persist. Replicate twin experiments were performed at different times using different library preparation protocols to rule out contamination. General conclusions and limits of the study: Recombination models systematically underestimated out-of-frame TCR alpha sharing in monozygotic twins but agreed with sharing between unrelated individuals. Compared with coincidental sharing between unrelated individuals, out-of-frame TCR alpha sequences shared between twins had an excess of sequences with low generation probability. Invariant T cells such as MAIT and iNKT could partly confound zero-insertion analyses, though diverse VJ usage argued against this for most clonotypes. A weaker excess of twin sharing was found in beta out-of-frame sequences because the signal-to-noise ratio was lowered by fewer shared sequences. Fewer insertions were carried by abundant cord blood beta clonotypes, a similar but weaker trend appeared in young adult naive repertoires, and no such trend appeared in memory repertoires. Because the same donors could not be followed over many years, the conclusions relied on cross-sectional statistical analysis.

Library preparation was by 5' RACE. Sequencing relied on an Illumina HiSeq 2000. Template switching added a universal primer binding site, and the final cDNA carried a unique molecular identifier that allowed TCR cDNA molecules to be counted accurately. Specific primers in the conserved constant-segment region were used to synthesize first-strand cDNA for TCR alpha and beta chains. To control for contamination, every cDNA library carried two barcodes: a SMART-Mk sample barcode plus Illumina barcodes. TruSeq adapter sequences along with Illumina sample barcodes were introduced in two successive PCR steps. TCR alpha and beta cDNA libraries were sequenced on the Illumina HiSeq platform with custom primers. As for the authors' bioinformatics: MiGEC was used to process raw reads and extract unique molecular identifiers, and MiXCR was used to find CDR3 positions. Recombination models were inferred per individual with the repgenHMM and IGoR tools using an EM algorithm. Shared clonotypes were analyzed with the tcR package in R, and sharing was normalized by the product of cloneset sizes. To study raw recombination free of thymic and clonal selection effects, out-of-frame nonproductive sequences were analyzed. TCRdb reprocessing: public reads trimmed at Q25 with fastp, clones called with MiXCR, in-frame beta chains kept. Rows merge per CDR3 protein into single entries with the most common DNA and genes. It is TCRdb's table, rather than the study itself, that gives the V and J calls and clone size. Within this sample are a few hundred thousand distinct CDR3 sequences, with under 12% of them counted one time only. In total, the top ten clones hold over 8% of the sample.

All donors were healthy Caucasians. Miltenyi CD45RO+ enrichment and human naive T-cell isolation kits were used to isolate memory (CD45RO+) and naive T cells from PBMC. There are a few counts of this clonotype. Which antigen it targets is not known. Base qualities are not recorded, but no much larger clone differs from it by a single base. This TCR was recovered from a man aged 50 to 59 in good health. Input material: memory T cells sorted from blood. The sample's cell subset or site label is to be understood as: CD45RO+ enriched T cells.

This receptor carries the CDR3 CASSDTGSRGYTF. The nucleotide sequence is given as TGTGCCAGCAGCGATACAGGGTCTCGTGGCTACACCTTC. The chain couples TRBV6-2 or TRBV6-3 to TRBJ1-2; perhaps TRBD1 is the D gene, with 6 bases matching. Relative to germline, V is 6 bases shorter and J is 7 bases shorter, with 15 bases between their ends. From cysteine to phenylalanine, the CDR3 is 13 amino acids long. Only CDR3 DNA is held: 39 bases, read in frame from base 1. CDR1 is given as MNHEY and CDR2 as SVGEGT, both from the germline V gene.